This is a list of T cell receptor beta chains from one sample in a study of naive and memory T cell subsets. TCRdb fed the 5' RACE reads into MiXCR, producing one record per CDR3 protein. The profile shows 57,000 or so distinct CDR3 sequences, under 8.5% of them singletons. The receptor set was obtained from a male donor in good health. Each CDR3 is given without its conserved first and last residue.

len	j_gene	v_gene	CDR3aa
13	TRBJ1-3	TRBV30	AERPGQGFGNTIY
10	TRBJ1-2	TRBV18	ASSPRQGLYT
12	TRBJ2-7	TRBV12-3/TRBV12-4	ASSLSGTNYEQY
13	TRBJ2-1	TRBV5-1	ASSSSSGAYNEQF
13	TRBJ2-3	TRBV4-1	ASSPGQQLTDTQY
11	TRBJ2-3	TRBV29-1	SVGWGGPDTQY
12	TRBJ2-7	TRBV10-3	AISARDQSYEQY
13	TRBJ1-5	TRBV5-8	ASSLVGDLNQPQH
12	TRBJ2-1	TRBV18	ASSPPLGGSEQF
11	TRBJ2-2	TRBV29-1	SVEVANTGELF
13	TRBJ2-7	TRBV5-1	ASSLTAGTTYEQY
13	TRBJ2-1	TRBV20-1	SARSRLAAGTEQF
11	TRBJ1-2	TRBV20-1	SARQQGEDGYT
12	TRBJ1-1	TRBV30	AWRGMLPGTEAF
12	TRBJ2-5	TRBV7-2	ASSLAWSVETQY
11	TRBJ2-5	TRBV7-9	ASILPGQETQY
12	TRBJ2-1	TRBV7-2	ASSLAGGRNEQF
12	TRBJ2-7	TRBV6-6	ASSYSAGPYEQY
13	TRBJ1-3	TRBV7-9	ASSALGSSGNTIY
15	TRBJ2-5	TRBV6-5	ASSRTGGGYSQETQY
12	TRBJ1-1	TRBV12-3/TRBV12-4	ASSLGGAGTEAF
13	TRBJ2-3	TRBV6-1	ASSEGQGRTDTQY
13	TRBJ2-7	TRBV18	ASSSAKGHPYEQY
14	TRBJ2-1	TRBV9	ASSNAGTGGMNEQF
13	TRBJ2-3	TRBV5-1	ASSLAPGARDTQY
9	TRBJ1-6	TRBV27	ARLRNSPLH
12	TRBJ2-7	TRBV2	ASYFLGSGNEQY
13	TRBJ1-1	TRBV7-8	ASSLVRGMNTEAF
15	TRBJ2-1	TRBV18	ASSPPGGGPQLDEQF
16	TRBJ2-2	TRBV6-2/TRBV6-3	ASSYFLAGAGNTGELF
12	TRBJ2-2	TRBV2	ASTNEVDTGELF
14	TRBJ2-5	TRBV6-1	ASILMGGGVQETQY
14	TRBJ2-5	TRBV7-9	ASSAGTGVLQETQY
15	TRBJ2-6	TRBV5-4	ASSIRDTLSGANVLT
12	TRBJ1-1	TRBV2	ASTQGNVNTEAF
13	TRBJ2-2	TRBV25-1	ASSDPRRGAGELF
13	TRBJ2-2	TRBV5-1	ASSVTSGVAGELF
10	TRBJ2-7	TRBV11-2	ASSSSGYEQY
13	TRBJ1-2	TRBV6-5	ASSYSVLNPHGYT
17	TRBJ1-1	TRBV11-1	ASSLAPFSWSVANTEAF
14	TRBJ2-1	TRBV7-9	ASSVLSGAKGNEQF
13	TRBJ1-1	TRBV2	ASRIQAFMNTEAF